The 30 T cell receptor beta chains listed next were all sequenced from one sample in a study of cytomegalovirus exposure and HLA in healthy donors. The PCR used 60 Vbeta and 13 Jbeta primers. Assay used: immunoSEQ multiplex PCR; TCRdb lists only in-frame clones, some missing. The sample consists of about 94,000 clones, approximately 7.1% of them appearing once. The specimen was PBMCs. The source is a middle-aged man in good health and CMV-seronegative.

This clone was counted between two and nine times. The chain links TRBV5-6 to TRBJ1-5; D not certain. The CDR3 length is 14 residues. Germline CDR1 and CDR2: SGHDT and YYEEEE. V dropped 1 base and J dropped 3 bases, with 8 bases sitting between them. In DNA, the CDR3 is TGTGCCAGCAGCTTGAGCGGGATCAATCAGCCCCAGCATTTT. This translates into CASSLSGINQPQHF.

This clone was seen many times. The V gene is TRBV4-2, the J gene TRBJ1-4; D is undetermined. CDR1 LGHNA and CDR2 YNFKEQ come from the germline V gene. CDR3 length: 13 amino acids. Between the trimmed V and J ends, which lost 1 base and 8 bases, there was a span of 8 bases. The chain's CDR3 is CASSQGRGEKLFF. The CDR3 bases are TGTGCCAGCAGCCAAGGGCGCGGAGAAAAACTGTTTTTT.

The chain employs TRBV2 and TRBJ2-7; possible D gene TRBD1, 5 bases. The V and J ends lost 1 base and 3 bases respectively, with 25 bases between them. The length of the CDR3 is 19 residues. Germline lookup yields CDR1 SNHLY and CDR2 FYNNEI. The CDR3 protein is CASSEGIQGSILLYYEQYF. CDR3 nucleotides: TGTGCCAGCAGTGAAGGGATCCAGGGATCGATTCTCCTTTACTACGAGCAGTACTTC.

There are a few counts of this clone. This chain links TRBV6-5 with TRBJ2-1; 7 bases match TRBD1. The J segment lost 5 bases and the V segment lost 7 bases, leaving 5 bases of the junction unmatched. Germline CDR1 and CDR2: MNHEY and SVGAGI. This CDR3 has 13 residues. CDR3 sequence reads: CASKRGRDNEQFF. The CDR3 DNA sequence: TGTGCCAGCAAAAGGGGGCGCGACAATGAGCAGTTCTTC.

The chain uses TRBV14 and TRBJ2-2; D is unclear. The germline V gene has CDR1 SGHDN and CDR2 FVKESK. The CDR3 covers 14 residues. Trimming took off 2 bases at V and 3 bases at J, with 7 bases between the two ends. CDR3 loop: CASSQLPDTGELFF. CDR3 in DNA: TGTGCCAGCAGCCAACTACCCGACACCGGGGAGCTGTTTTTT.

There are a few counts of this clone. The chain couples TRBV6-5 to TRBJ2-7, with a possible D match to TRBD1 (6 bases). Looked up from germline, CDR1 is MNHEY and CDR2 is SVGAGI. The CDR3 has 15 amino acids. The germline V and J ends were trimmed by 6 bases and 1 base, with 16 bases remaining between them. CDR3 bases: TGTGCCAGCAGCCGCGAGGGGGTGGAATCCTACGAGCAGTACTTC. Translation: CASSREGVESYEQYF.

CDR3 amino acids: CASSLVTDTQYF. CDR3 DNA sequence: TGTGCCAGCAGTTTAGTAACAGATACGCAGTATTTT. The V call is TRBV27, the J call TRBJ2-3; D gene unclear. Germline values: CDR1 MNHEY, CDR2 SMNVEV (reference sequence). The V and J ends lost 2 bases and 3 bases respectively, with 3 bases between them. CDR3 length equals 12 residues.

This clone was seen a handful of times. The chain links TRBV18 to TRBJ1-4; TRBD1 might be the D (6 bases). Germline-derived CDR1 and CDR2 are KGHSH and LQKENI. V dropped 1 base and J dropped 5 bases, with 11 bases sitting between them. The CDR3 extends over 15 amino acids. The CDR3, as DNA: TGTGCCAGCTCACCACACGACAGGCTAAATGAAAAACTGTTTTTT. Protein: CASSPHDRLNEKLFF.

The J gene is TRBJ1-5, the V gene TRBV28; the D is unclear. The CDR3 totals 15 residues. The V gene lost 7 bases and the J gene lost 2 bases, with 15 bases spanning the gap. Germline CDR1 is MDHEN and CDR2 is SYDVKM. CDR3 sequence reads: CASTNSLAGNQPQHF. For the CDR3, the DNA is TGTGCCAGCACCAATTCCCTGGCCGGCAATCAGCCCCAGCATTTT.

J is TRBJ2-7 and V is TRBV10-1; D perhaps matches TRBD2 (5 bases). Germline loops: CDR1 WNHNN, CDR2 SYGVQD (reference sequence). V was pared by 5 bases and J by 3 bases, with 14 bases between. This CDR3 contains 14 residues. The CDR3 region has the DNA TGCGCCAGCAGTCCGGCCGGGAACCTCTACGAGCAGTACTTC. The encoded protein is CASSPAGNLYEQYF.

Only a few counts were recorded for this clone. This sequence joins TRBV4-2 and TRBJ1-6; 7 positions agree with TRBD1. V lost 1 base to trimming and J lost 7 bases; unmatched junction nucleotides: 7. Germline CDR1 is LGHNA and CDR2 is YNFKEQ. The CDR3 totals 16 residues. The CDR3 sequence is CASSQGQTGRNSPLHF. As DNA, the CDR3 is TGTGCCAGCAGCCAAGGACAGACAGGGCGAAATTCACCCCTCCACTTT.

The gene calls are TRBV7-9 and TRBJ1-5; unclear D gene. This CDR3 is built from 13 residues. Looked up from germline, CDR1 is SEHNR and CDR2 is FQNEAQ (reference sequence). V was shortened by 6 bases and J by 3 bases, with 9 bases between the two germline ends. The CDR3 DNA reads TGTGCCAGCAGTCGGGGTCTCAATCAGCCCCAGCATTTT. Protein sequence: CASSRGLNQPQHF.

This clone was recorded a few times. The junction does not match germline at one end; this may be a read error. The chain couples TRBV11-2 to TRBJ1-2, with 7 nucleotides matching TRBD1. The CDR3 has 12 residues. Germline V gene data show CDR1 as SGHAT and CDR2 as FQNNGV. CDR3 in amino acids: CASSLQGLGYTF. The CDR3 coding sequence is TGTGCCAGCAGTCTACAGGGGCTTGGCTACACTTTC. The entire variable domain, with the rest obtained from reference TRBV11-2 and TRBJ1-2, is as follows: EAGVAQSPRYKIIEKRQSVAFWCNPISGHATLYWYQQILGQGPKLLIQFQNNGVVDDSQLPKDRFSAERLKGVDSTLKIQPAKLEDSAVYLCASSLQGLGYTFGSGTRLTVV.

This clone was seen only a few times. V gene TRBV2 combines with J gene TRBJ1-1; 7 bases align to TRBD1. The CDR3 has 15 residues. Germline CDR1 reads SNHLY; CDR2 reads FYNNEI. The V segment lost 6 bases and the J segment 0 bases; nucleotides outside the gene matches: 7. Here the CDR3 reads CASRKGQNMNTEAFF. The CDR3 DNA sequence: TGTGCCAGCAGGAAGGGACAGAACATGAACACTGAAGCTTTCTTT.

The CDR3 sequence: CASSRDRTTDTQYF. The CDR3 bases are TGTGCCAGCAGCCGGGACAGGACCACAGATACGCAGTATTTT. The chain joins TRBV5-6 to TRBJ2-3; 8 bases match TRBD1. The length of the CDR3 is 14 residues. In germline, CDR1 is SGHDT, CDR2 YYEEEE. Trimming cost V 4 bases and J 2 bases; bases outside gene matches: 3. The full variable domain, rest sourced from reference TRBV5-6 and TRBJ2-3, is DAGVTQSPTHLIKTRGQQVTLRCSPKSGHDTVSWYQQALGQGPQFIFQYYEEEERQRGNFPDRFSGHQFPNYSSELNVNALLLGDSALYLCASSRDRTTDTQYFGPGTRLTVL.

V and J are TRBV30 and TRBJ2-1; D possibly corresponds to TRBD1 (6 bases). The V gene lost 1 base and the J gene lost 10 bases, with 11 bases spanning the gap. The CDR3 totals 12 residues. CDR1 is GTSNPN and CDR2 is SVGIG in the germline V gene (reference sequence). The CDR3 DNA is TGTGCCTGGAGTGAGCTGGGGGCAGAGCAGTTCTTC. Protein: CAWSELGAEQFF.

The V call is TRBV9, the J call TRBJ2-2, with TRBD2 matching 7 bases. J lost 6 bases, V lost 0 bases, and 8 bases had no gene match. Per germline, CDR1 SGDLS and CDR2 YYNGEE. This CDR3 comprises 16 residues. The CDR3 is CASSVGEGSGAGELFF. Here the CDR3 DNA reads TGTGCCAGCAGCGTAGGGGAGGGTTCTGGCGCCGGGGAGCTGTTTTTT.

About this clone itself: One end of the junction fails to match germline, which may point to a read error. This sample includes further DNA sequences coding for the same CDR3. The V gene is TRBV28, the J gene TRBJ1-5; TRBD1 agrees at 10 bases. Germline V CDR1 and CDR2: MDHEN, SYDVKM. This CDR3 is 14 amino acids long. The CDR3 region is CASSQTGGGQPQHF. The CDR3 DNA reads TGCGCCAGCAGTCAGACAGGGGGCGGGCAGCCCCAGCATTTT.

This clone has a handful of counts. The chain links TRBV28 to TRBJ1-4; D possibly corresponds to TRBD1 (5 bases). The V and J ends lost 3 bases and 8 bases respectively, with 13 bases between them. In germline, CDR1 is MDHEN, CDR2 SYDVKM. The CDR3 contains 14 residues. CDR3 bases: TGTGCCAGCAGTTTTGGGACTACGGGCGAAAAACTGTTTTTT. Its translation: CASSFGTTGEKLFF.

The rearrangement joins TRBV19 to TRBJ1-2, with 7 positions matching TRBD1. Germline-derived CDR1 and CDR2 are LNHDA and SQIVND (reference sequence). After removal of 3 bases from V and 4 bases from J, the junction contained 5 bases not matched to a gene. The CDR3 length is 14 residues. CDR3 DNA: TGTGCCAGTAGTATGACAGGGTCTCTCTATGGCTACACCTTC. Protein sequence: CASSMTGSLYGYTF.

V gene TRBV4-1 combines with J gene TRBJ2-3; 8 positions agree with TRBD1. CDR1 MGHRA and CDR2 YSYEKL come from the germline V gene. Trimming took 5 bases from V and 5 from J; bases not matched to a gene: 12. The CDR3 sequence is 16 residues long. The CDR3: CASSKHQGASKDTQYF. Written as DNA, the CDR3 is TGCGCCAGCAGCAAACACCAGGGGGCTTCAAAAGATACGCAGTATTTT.

A few counts support this clone. The chain uses TRBV18 and TRBJ1-5; D uncertain. This CDR3 comprises 13 residues. Germline CDR1 is KGHSH and CDR2 is LQKENI. The V end lost 8 bases, the J end lost 0 bases, and 8 bases lay between the germline ends. This CDR3 reads CASRGYSNQPQHF. The CDR3 region has the DNA TGTGCCAGCAGAGGTTATAGCAATCAGCCCCAGCATTTT.

The rearrangement joins TRBV15 to TRBJ2-6; D is perhaps TRBD1 (5 bases). The CDR3 totals 17 residues. Germline lookup yields CDR1 LNHNV and CDR2 YYDKDF (reference sequence). Trimming left V 2 bases short and J 2 bases short, with 13 bases between. In nucleotides, the CDR3 is TGTGCCACCAGCAGAACTCTAGGGGTAACTGGGGCCAACGTCCTGACTTTC. It translates to CATSRTLGVTGANVLTF.

This clone came up a few times. V gene TRBV30 combines with J gene TRBJ1-1; possible D gene TRBD1, 5 bases. This CDR3 spans 13 amino acids. Per the germline V gene, CDR1 is GTSNPN and CDR2 is SVGIG (reference sequence). The V gene lost 1 base and the J gene lost 0 bases, with 6 bases spanning the gap. The DNA of the CDR3 is TGTGCCTGGAGTGGACAGATGAACACTGAAGCTTTCTTT. This codes for CAWSGQMNTEAFF.

The gene calls are TRBV28 and TRBJ1-2; D is possibly TRBD1 (6 bases). Germline lookup yields CDR1 MDHEN and CDR2 SYDVKM. The length of the CDR3 is 13 residues. Trimming stripped 6 bases from V and 6 bases from J, with 14 bases between. DNA of the CDR3: TGTGCCAGCAGACCACAGGGAAGTGATGGCTACACCTTC. Translation: CASRPQGSDGYTF.

Remarks on this clone: At one end, the junction sequence differs from germline, possibly due to a read error. The chain has TRBV7-2 and TRBJ1-2; D remains ambiguous. Germline V gene lookup returns CDR1 SGHTA and CDR2 FQGNSA. The CDR3 sequence is 13 residues long. The CDR3 sequence: CASSSGGVYDYTF. The DNA for the CDR3 is TGTGCCAGCAGCTCGGGAGGAGTGTATGACTACACCTTC.

This clone was seen more than once but under ten times. V usage is TRBV20-1 and J usage is TRBJ2-1, with TRBD2 matching over 7 bases. The CDR3 is 11 residues long. The germline V gene has CDR1 DFQATT and CDR2 SNEGSKA (reference sequence). Trimming cost V 3 bases and J 8 bases; bases outside gene matches: 1. CDR3 loop: CSASREDEQFF. The CDR3, as DNA: TGCAGTGCTAGTCGGGAGGATGAGCAGTTCTTC.

This clone has more than one count but fewer than ten. J is TRBJ1-2 and V is TRBV6-1, with D unclear. Germline assignment: CDR1 MNHNS and CDR2 SASEGT. Trimming took off 6 bases at V and 8 bases at J, with 16 bases between the two ends. The CDR3 extends over 13 amino acids. Here the CDR3 reads CASSRDPTRGYTF. CDR3 bases: TGTGCCAGCAGCCGGGATCCCACGCGGGGCTACACCTTC.

This clone was detected a few times. V usage is TRBV9 and J usage is TRBJ2-7; tentatively, D is TRBD1 (6 bases). The germline gives CDR1 SGDLS, CDR2 YYNGEE. V was clipped by 1 base and J by 2 bases, with 7 bases between them. The CDR3 spans 13 residues. The CDR3 DNA is TGTGCCAGCAGCGTACGGGACACCTACGAGCAGTACTTC. Residues: CASSVRDTYEQYF. The full variable domain, in which reference TRBV9 and TRBJ2-7 provide the parts outside the CDR3, is DSGVTQTPKHLITATGQRVTLRCSPRSGDLSVYWYQQSLDQGLQFLIQYYNGEERAKGNILERFSAQQFPDLHSELNLSSLELGDSALYFCASSVRDTYEQYFGPGTRLTVT.

This clone was detected a few times. This same CDR3 is encoded by further DNA sequences in the sample. V and J are TRBV23-1 and TRBJ2-2, with D tentatively TRBD1 (5 bases). TRBV23-1 carries the ORF label, with uncertain function. This CDR3 spans 10 amino acids. The germline V and J ends were trimmed by 2 bases and 13 bases, with 5 bases remaining between them. CDR3 in amino acids: CASSQTGLFF. The CDR3 region has the DNA TGCGCCAGCAGTCAAACAGGGCTGTTTTTT.